This TCR beta chain was retrieved from a study of radiotherapy plus CTLA-4 blockade in lung cancer. In the study overall: About 17% of enrolled patients responded objectively, and more than 25% had disease control.

Concerning this clone itself: Antigen unknown.

Measured with immunoSEQ multiplex PCR; TCRdb has only the in-frame clones, and not every one. The table shows about 99,000 clones, with about 86% occurring only once. Receiving focal radiation plus CTLA-4 blockade with ipilimumab were patients who had chemo-refractory metastatic non-small-cell lung cancer. The CDR3 is 14 amino acids. The germline V gene encodes CDR1 SEHNR and CDR2 FQNEAQ (reference sequence). With 5 bases removed from V and 3 bases from J, the gap between germline ends came to 13 bases. Study-wide findings and caveats: Radiotherapy was combined with ipilimumab, and tumor-derived TCR clones then expanded in blood. Best predicting response, reportedly, were early blood T cell clone dynamics, with interferon-beta.

The chain links TRBV7-9 to TRBJ2-5; the D gene could be TRBD1 or TRBD2 (6 bases each). The sample in question was peripheral blood, obtained from a patient treated with radiotherapy plus ipilimumab. The receptor was isolated from a human donor with non-small cell lung cancer that progressed on radiotherapy plus ipilimumab. The CDR3, as DNA: TGTGCCAGCAGCCTATGGGGGGCGAAAGAGACCCAGTACTTC. It encodes CASSLWGAKETQYF.